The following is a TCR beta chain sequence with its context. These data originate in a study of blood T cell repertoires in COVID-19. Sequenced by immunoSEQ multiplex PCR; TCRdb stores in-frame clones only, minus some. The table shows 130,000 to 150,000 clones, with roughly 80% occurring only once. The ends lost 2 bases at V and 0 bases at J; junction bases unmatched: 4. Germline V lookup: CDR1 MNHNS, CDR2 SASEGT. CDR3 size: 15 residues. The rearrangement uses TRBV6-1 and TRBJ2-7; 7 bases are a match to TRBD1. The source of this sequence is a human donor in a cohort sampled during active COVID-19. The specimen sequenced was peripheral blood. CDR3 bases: TGTGCCAGCAGTGAACGGGACAGAAGCTCCTACGAGCAGTACTTC. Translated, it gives CASSERDRSSYEQYF.